One sample yielded the 32 T cell receptor beta chains listed below, sequenced in a study of tumor-infiltrating lymphocytes in oesophageal squamous cell carcinoma. Using its own MiXCR run on the PCR reads, TCRdb lists one record per CDR3 protein. The table has about 25,000 distinct CDR3 sequences, around 38% seen once; the top ten hold 20% to 25%. Material for sequencing was esophageal tumor tissue. The receptors were sampled from a male donor with esophageal squamous cell carcinoma.

A word on this clonotype: One junction end disagrees with the germline gene, perhaps due to a read error. The V and J genes are TRBV7-8 and TRBJ2-4; 9 bases line up with TRBD2. The J call is uncertain, as TRBJ2-7 better fits the DNA end. This CDR3 comprises 12 residues. Germline CDR1 reads SGHVS; CDR2 reads FQNEAQ. The chain's CDR3 is CASSIAGDEQYF. DNA of the CDR3: TGTGCCAGCAGCATAGCGGGAGACGAGCAGTACTTC.

This clonotype showed up many times. It is unclear where the CDR3 begins or ends on the DNA, so no DNA is shown, and the CDR3 is as TCRdb lists it. This rearrangement joins TRBV7-9 to TRBJ2-5; the D call TRBD2 from the table was never checked on the DNA. The CDR3 spans 16 amino acids, including both terminal residues. Germline V gene sequence: CDR1 SEHNR, CDR2 FQNEAQ (reference sequence). The CDR3 protein is CASSFGAGTNTGELYF.

This clonotype was seen ten or more times. A single base separates this from a much larger clone, so it may be a read error. V is TRBV12-3 or TRBV12-4 and J is TRBJ2-7, with D perhaps TRBD1 (5 bases). V gave up 4 bases and J gave up 7 bases, with 11 bases separating them. The CDR3 contains 12 residues. Here the CDR3 DNA reads TGTGCCAGCAGTTATTTGGACAATGAGCAGTACTTC. Its protein product is CASSYLDNEQYF.

For this clonotype: This CDR3 fails to terminate in the conserved phenylalanine or tryptophan, so it likely reflects a read error. The limits of the CDR3 on the DNA are not certain, so only TCRdb's listed CDR3 is given. V is TRBV14 and J is TRBJ2-7. Germline values: CDR1 SGHDN, CDR2 FVKESK. The CDR3 numbers 15 amino acids, ends counted. The CDR3: CASSQANLGPYTFGS.

This sequence joins TRBV7-2 and TRBJ2-1, with 8 bases lining up with TRBD1. This CDR3 comprises 13 residues. The V gene end was trimmed by 4 bases and the J gene end by 10 bases; junction bases not matched to a gene: 6. Germline CDR1 reads SGHTA; CDR2 reads FQGNSA. Here the CDR3 reads CASSSDRGGEQFF. DNA of the CDR3: TGTGCCAGCAGCTCCGACAGGGGCGGGGAGCAGTTCTTC.

This clonotype was detected many times. A much larger clone lies a single base off, so this may be a read error. The rearrangement joins TRBV7-3 to TRBJ2-7; TRBD2 is a possible D gene (6 bases). Trimming pared 5 bases from V and 7 bases from J, leaving 24 bases between. There are 16 residues in the CDR3. CDR1 and CDR2 (germline): SGHTA, FQGTGA. The CDR3 reads CASSLLAGSAYNEQYF. The CDR3 DNA sequence: TGTGCCAGCAGCCTTTTAGCCGGGAGTGCCTACAATGAGCAGTACTTC.

The table lists this clonotype with many counts. The rearrangement uses TRBV12-3 or TRBV12-4 and TRBJ2-2, with 9 bases fitting TRBD2. The CDR3 runs to 16 residues. V lost 7 bases to trimming and J lost 2 bases; unmatched junction nucleotides: 8. This CDR3 is CASTPSGEDNTGELFF. CDR3 DNA: TGTGCCAGCACGCCTAGCGGGGAGGATAACACCGGGGAGCTGTTTTTT.

In its sample, this clonotype was seen many times. The V call is TRBV5-6, the J call TRBJ1-5, with TRBD1 as a possible D gene (6 bases). CDR1 SGHDT and CDR2 YYEEEE come from the germline V gene. This CDR3 is built from 14 residues. V gave up 0 bases and J gave up 7 bases, with 11 bases separating them. The CDR3 DNA reads TGTGCCAGCAGCTTGGGCAGGGGAGGGCAGCCCCAGCATTTT. Its translation is CASSLGRGGQPQHF. Together with reference TRBV5-6 and TRBJ1-5, the CDR3 gives the full variable domain: DAGVTQSPTHLIKTRGQQVTLRCSPKSGHDTVSWYQQALGQGPQFIFQYYEEEERQRGNFPDRFSGHQFPNYSSELNVNALLLGDSALYLCASSLGRGGQPQHFGDGTRLSIL.

In its sample, this clonotype was seen many times. The chain carries TRBV7-9 and TRBJ1-1; TRBD1 might be the D (5 bases). The CDR3 loop spans 14 amino acids. The ends were cut back, 4 bases at V and 1 base at J, with 10 bases in the middle. The germline V gene encodes CDR1 SEHNR and CDR2 FQNEAQ (reference sequence). For the CDR3, the DNA is TGTGCCAGCAGCTCCACAGGTGAGAACACTGAAGCTTTCTTT. This encodes CASSSTGENTEAFF.

The chain combines TRBV7-3 with TRBJ2-1, with D unclear. CDR3 length: 17 amino acids. CDR1 SGHTA and CDR2 FQGTGA come from the germline V gene. Trimming removed 2 bases at V and 0 bases at J, with 14 bases between. CDR3 nucleotide sequence: TGTGCCAGCAGCTTAGATTCTCCGCATAGCTCCTACAATGAGCAGTTCTTC. It codes for CASSLDSPHSSYNEQFF.

At least ten counts were recorded for this clonotype. V is TRBV9 and J is TRBJ2-3, with a possible D match to TRBD2 (5 bases). The germline CDR1 and CDR2 sequences are SGDLS and YYNGEE. There are 16 residues in the CDR3. Deletions cut 0 bases from V and 6 bases from J, with 17 bases between. CDR3 residues: CASSVGTGSFSDTQYF. The DNA for the CDR3 is TGTGCCAGCAGCGTAGGAACGGGATCTTTTTCTGATACGCAGTATTTT.

This clonotype was recorded at least ten times. This may stem from a read error, because a much larger clone lies one nucleotide away. The rearrangement joins TRBV24-1 to TRBJ2-7; the D gene is possibly TRBD2 (7 bases). The CDR3 totals 14 residues. Germline V gene lookup returns CDR1 KGHDR and CDR2 SFDVKD. Trimming removed 9 bases at V and 7 bases at J, with 21 bases between. CDR3 amino acids: CATGGLSGDNEQYF. Here the CDR3 DNA reads TGTGCCACCGGCGGGCTGAGCGGGGACAATGAGCAGTACTTC.

The chain couples TRBV2 to TRBJ1-1, with a tentative D call TRBD1 (6 bases). The V and J ends lost 7 bases and 2 bases respectively, with 14 bases between them. The CDR3 runs to 14 residues. In germline, CDR1 is SNHLY, CDR2 FYNNEI. CDR3 DNA: TGTGCCAGCAACCTACAGGGTAGTAACACTGAAGCTTTCTTT. As protein: CASNLQGSNTEAFF.

This clonotype has a count of ten or more. V gene TRBV27 combines with J gene TRBJ2-3; D not resolved. The CDR3 length is 15 residues. V lost 6 bases, J lost 3 bases, and 16 bases lay in between. The germline gives CDR1 MNHEY, CDR2 SMNVEV (reference sequence). In DNA, the CDR3 is TGTGCCAGCAGCCGCCGACACGGTTGGACAGATACGCAGTATTTT. The encoded protein is CASSRRHGWTDTQYF.

V gene TRBV7-6 combines with J gene TRBJ2-1, with D maybe TRBD2 (6 bases). Germline V lookup: CDR1 SGHVS, CDR2 FNYEAQ. V shed 4 bases and J shed 4 bases, with 11 bases lying between them. This CDR3 contains 14 residues. The CDR3 DNA sequence: TGTGCCAGCAGCTCGGTTGGGGGGTACAATGAGCAGTTCTTC. Translated: CASSSVGGYNEQFF.

Comment on this clonotype: Because the CDR3 is missing its conserved closing phenylalanine or tryptophan, this is likely a read error. Because the CDR3's place on the DNA is in doubt, the DNA is left out and the CDR3 is given as listed by TCRdb. The rearrangement uses TRBV6-1 and TRBJ2-5; TRBD2, as called in the table, went unchecked against the DNA. The germline CDR1 and CDR2 sequences are MNHNS and SASEGT. The CDR3 is made up of 18 amino acids, end residues included. CDR3 protein: CASSDASGGRPYEQYFGN.

The gene calls are TRBV4-3 and TRBJ2-7, with D unresolved. V gave up 1 base and J gave up 3 bases, with 10 bases separating them. From germline, CDR1 is LGHNA and CDR2 YSLEER. CDR3 length equals 14 residues. CDR3 sequence: CASSQGWRYYEQYF. The CDR3 DNA is TGCGCCAGCAGCCAAGGTTGGCGGTACTACGAGCAGTACTTC.

This clonotype was detected a few times. The rearrangement links TRBV18 to TRBJ2-7; 9 nucleotides agree with TRBD1. Germline-derived CDR1 and CDR2 are KGHSH and LQKENI. Losses at the gene ends were 2 bases for V and 3 bases for J; bases not matched to a gene: 5. This CDR3 has 15 residues. CDR3 loop: CASSPGQGSIYEQYF. The CDR3 bases are TGTGCCAGCTCACCAGGACAGGGGTCTATCTACGAGCAGTACTTC.

This clonotype was observed many times. The rearrangement joins TRBV11-2 to TRBJ1-3; D call uncertain. The V gene lost 0 bases and the J gene lost 8 bases, with 11 bases spanning the gap. Per germline, CDR1 SGHAT and CDR2 FQNNGV. The CDR3 is 14 residues long. The CDR3 nucleotides read TGTGCCAGCAGCTTAGACCAGGCCGGGGACACCATATATTTT. Its translation: CASSLDQAGDTIYF.

The rearrangement joins TRBV7-6 to TRBJ1-2; D may be TRBD1 (5 bases). Germline V gives CDR1 SGHVS, CDR2 FNYEAQ. V was trimmed by 5 bases and J by 4 bases, leaving 11 bases between them. The CDR3 length is 13 residues. CDR3 nucleotide sequence: TGTGCCAGCAGCCACGGGGGGACCTATGGCTACACCTTC. It is translated as CASSHGGTYGYTF.

The rearrangement links TRBV7-2 to TRBJ2-1; tentative D call: TRBD2 (6 bases). The J call may not be correct, given that the DNA end is closer to TRBJ2-7. The V gene's germline CDR1 is SGHTA and CDR2 FQGNSA. The CDR3 extends over 14 amino acids. CDR3 sequence: CASSRAPGGYEQYF. The DNA of the CDR3 is TGTGCCAGCAGCCGAGCACCCGGAGGGTACGAGCAGTACTTC.

V and J are TRBV4-2 and TRBJ1-1; D unclear. The germline V gene encodes CDR1 LGHNA and CDR2 YNFKEQ. The CDR3 sequence is 14 residues long. The V gene lost 0 bases and the J gene lost 14 bases, with 19 bases spanning the gap. The CDR3 sequence is CASSQDRTSYEQFF. The CDR3 DNA follows: TGTGCCAGCAGCCAAGATAGGACTAGCTACGAGCAGTTCTTT.

This clonotype appeared a few times. The genes are TRBV2 and TRBJ1-2, with D unresolved. CDR1 is SNHLY, CDR2 FYNNEI, per germline. The CDR3 sequence is 13 residues long. Deletions cut 3 bases from V and 2 bases from J, with 7 bases between. The CDR3 protein is CASSEKQNYGYTF. CDR3 nucleotide sequence: TGTGCCAGCAGTGAGAAACAAAACTATGGCTACACCTTC.

This clonotype was observed at least ten times. This chain links TRBV28 with TRBJ2-4; no definite D call. With 8 bases removed from V and 6 bases from J, the gap between germline ends came to 14 bases. Per germline, CDR1 MDHEN and CDR2 SYDVKM. This CDR3 is built from 13 residues. CDR3 bases: TGTGCCAGCGAAATACCGGGCGGAAACATTCAGTACTTC. This encodes CASEIPGGNIQYF.

Many counts were recorded for this clonotype. The genes are TRBV5-4 and TRBJ2-1; 7 nucleotides line up with TRBD1. V was pared by 5 bases and J by 0 bases, with 5 bases of the junction left unmatched. The CDR3 has 15 amino acids. In germline, CDR1 is SGHNT, CDR2 YYREEE (reference sequence). CDR3 protein: CASSPTGFSYNEQFF. CDR3 sequence (DNA): TGTGCCAGCAGTCCGACAGGGTTCTCCTACAATGAGCAGTTCTTC.

This clonotype was observed many times. V usage is TRBV19 and J usage is TRBJ2-7; TRBD2 matches at 8 bases. V lost 4 bases to trimming and J lost 2 bases; unmatched junction nucleotides: 7. CDR1 is LNHDA, CDR2 SQIVND, per germline (reference sequence). The CDR3 spans 15 residues. CDR3 region: CASSRFSGGTYEQYF. In DNA, the CDR3 is TGTGCCAGTAGTAGATTCAGCGGGGGAACCTACGAGCAGTACTTC.

This clonotype was observed a few times. V and J are TRBV7-2 and TRBJ2-4; 8 bases are shared with TRBD2. This CDR3 is built from 16 residues. CDR1 is SGHTA and CDR2 is FQGNSA in the germline V gene. After removal of 4 bases from V and 0 bases from J, the junction contained 5 bases not matched to a gene. CDR3 amino acids: CASSSGTRLAKNIQYF. The DNA for the CDR3 is TGTGCCAGCAGCTCCGGGACTAGACTAGCCAAAAACATTCAGTACTTC. Looking up the rest from reference TRBV7-2 and TRBJ2-4 gives the full variable domain: GAGVSQSPSNKVTEKGKDVELRCDPISGHTALYWYRQSLGQGLEFLIYFQGNSAPDKSGLPSDRFSAERTGGSVSTLTIQRTQQEDSAVYLCASSSGTRLAKNIQYFGAGTRLSVL.

The table lists this clonotype with many counts. The chain recombines TRBV10-3 with TRBJ2-5; 7 positions agree with TRBD2. Losses at the gene ends were 8 bases for V and 7 bases for J; bases not matched to a gene: 13. There are 14 residues in the CDR3. The germline V gene has CDR1 ENHRY and CDR2 SYGVKD. CDR3 bases: TGTGCCATCGGTTCTAGCGGTAGTCTTGGGACCCAGTACTTC. Protein product: CAIGSSGSLGTQYF.

This clonotype was seen more than once but under ten times. The chain links TRBV7-2 to TRBJ2-5; 7 positions agree with TRBD2. The better agreement between TRBJ2-1 and the DNA end casts doubt on the J call. Germline-derived CDR1 and CDR2 are SGHTA and FQGNSA. The CDR3 spans 16 residues. CDR3 DNA sequence: TGTGCCAGCAGCTGGCGACTAGCAAGTAATCACAATGAGCAGTTCTTC. It yields the protein CASSWRLASNHNEQFF.

The CDR3 DNA reads as TGTGCCAGCAGTATACCGGGACAGGGGCGGTCCTACAATGAGCAGTTCTTC. Translation: CASSIPGQGRSYNEQFF. The chain carries TRBV28 and TRBJ2-5; TRBD1 aligns across 10 bases. The J call may not be correct, given that the DNA end is closer to TRBJ2-1. The CDR3 contains 17 residues. Germline CDR1 and CDR2: MDHEN and SYDVKM.

This clonotype showed up many times. The chain recombines TRBV5-6 with TRBJ1-1; D unclear. Germline loops: CDR1 SGHDT, CDR2 YYEEEE. V was shortened by 0 bases and J by 3 bases, with 6 bases between the two germline ends. The CDR3 spans 13 residues. DNA for the CDR3: TGTGCCAGCAGCTTGGACAGCCACACTGAAGCTTTCTTT. As protein: CASSLDSHTEAFF.

A remark on this clonotype: The CDR3 ends on some other residue instead of the conserved phenylalanine or tryptophan, so this is likely a read error. The limits of the CDR3 on the DNA are not certain, so only TCRdb's listed CDR3 is given. This chain uses TRBV28 with TRBJ2-5; the tabulated D call, TRBD2, remains unverified against the DNA. Germline loops: CDR1 MDHEN, CDR2 SYDVKM. From its first to its last residue, the CDR3 has 15 amino acids. CDR3: CASTAGGGYGYTFGS.